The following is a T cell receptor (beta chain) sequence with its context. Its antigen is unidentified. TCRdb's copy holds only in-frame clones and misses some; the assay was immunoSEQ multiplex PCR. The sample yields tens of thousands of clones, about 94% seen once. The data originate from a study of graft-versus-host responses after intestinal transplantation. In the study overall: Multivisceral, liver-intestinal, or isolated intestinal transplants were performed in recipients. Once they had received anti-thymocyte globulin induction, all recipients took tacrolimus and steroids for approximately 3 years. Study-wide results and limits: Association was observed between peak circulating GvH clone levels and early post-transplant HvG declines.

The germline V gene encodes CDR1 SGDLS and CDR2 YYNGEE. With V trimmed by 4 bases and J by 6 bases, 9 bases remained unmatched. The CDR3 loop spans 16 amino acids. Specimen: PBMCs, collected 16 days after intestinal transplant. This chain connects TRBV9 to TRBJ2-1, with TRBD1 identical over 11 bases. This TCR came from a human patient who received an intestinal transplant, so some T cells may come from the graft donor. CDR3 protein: CASSPRTGGVGNEQFF. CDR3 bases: TGTGCCAGCAGCCCGCGGACAGGGGGCGTTGGCAATGAGCAGTTCTTC.